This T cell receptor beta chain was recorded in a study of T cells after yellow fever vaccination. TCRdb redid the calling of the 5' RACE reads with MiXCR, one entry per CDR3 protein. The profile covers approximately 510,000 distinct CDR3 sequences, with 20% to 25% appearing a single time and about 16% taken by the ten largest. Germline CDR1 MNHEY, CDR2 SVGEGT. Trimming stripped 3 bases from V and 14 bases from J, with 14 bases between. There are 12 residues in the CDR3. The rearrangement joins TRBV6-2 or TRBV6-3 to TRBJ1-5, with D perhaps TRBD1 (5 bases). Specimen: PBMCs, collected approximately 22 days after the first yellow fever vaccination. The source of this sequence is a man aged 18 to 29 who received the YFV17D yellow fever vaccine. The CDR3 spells CASSYREGVKHF. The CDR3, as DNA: TGTGCCAGCAGTTATCGGGAAGGGGTGAAGCATTTT.